This T cell receptor (beta chain) was sequenced in a study of T-cell memory formation after mild COVID-19. Findings and caveats of the study: A balance of CD4 and CD8 characterized clones contracting day 15 to 85, whereas later expanders leaned CD4+.

TCRdb re-analysed the 5' RACE reads in MiXCR, keeping a single row per CDR3 protein. The data show just over 400,000 distinct CDR3 sequences, with under 25% seen just once and around 13% held by the top ten. A few counts support this clonotype. Antigen: not known. Trimming removed 5 bases from V and 11 bases from J, with 13 bases in between. This CDR3 has 12 amino acids. CDR1 is MNHNY, CDR2 SVGAGI, per germline (reference sequence). Input material: PBMCs or a T cell subset sorted from them (not recorded which). The chain uses TRBV6-6 and TRBJ2-1; D possibly uses TRBD1 or TRBD2 (5 bases each). The receptor's source is an adult woman who had mild COVID-19 (a few samples of this study predate the infection). Cell type and time point are not known. CDR3 coding DNA: TGTGCCAGCAGTCCCCGGGACGGAAAGCAGTTCTTC. It translates to CASSPRDGKQFF.